What follows is one T cell receptor beta chain and its context. Trimming at V came to 4 bases and at J to 3 bases, leaving 10 bases not matched to a gene. The germline V gene encodes CDR1 SGDLS and CDR2 YYNGEE. This CDR3 is built from 17 residues. The data were taken from a study of blood T cell repertoires in COVID-19. Study summary: Both acute and convalescent COVID-19 samples were obtained from the United States, Italy and Spain.

TCRdb's table, derived via immunoSEQ multiplex PCR, lists solely in-frame clones and lacks some. The sample shows 10,000 or so clones, 70% to 75% of them seen only once. Patients of the Seattle cohort, enrolled during active infection, were followed longitudinally. This chain connects TRBV9 to TRBJ1-4; 9 bases are shared with TRBD1. The clonotype comes from a man aged 60 to 69 with COVID-19, enrolled during active disease. The sequenced material came from peripheral blood. As DNA, the CDR3 is TGTGCCAGCAGCTTGGGGACAGGGAAATACGCTAATGAAAAACTGTTTTTT. This gives the protein CASSLGTGKYANEKLFF.